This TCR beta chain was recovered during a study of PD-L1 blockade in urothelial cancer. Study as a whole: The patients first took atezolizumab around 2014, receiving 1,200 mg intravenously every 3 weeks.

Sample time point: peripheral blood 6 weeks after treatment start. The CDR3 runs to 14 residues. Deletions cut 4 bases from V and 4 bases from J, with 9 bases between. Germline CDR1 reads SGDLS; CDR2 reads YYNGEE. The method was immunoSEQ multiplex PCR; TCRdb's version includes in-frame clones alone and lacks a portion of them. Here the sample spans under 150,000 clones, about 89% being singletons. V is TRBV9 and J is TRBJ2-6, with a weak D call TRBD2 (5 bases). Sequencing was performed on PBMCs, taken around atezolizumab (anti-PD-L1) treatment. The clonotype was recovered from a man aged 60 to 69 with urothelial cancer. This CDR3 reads CASSLGEGANVLTF. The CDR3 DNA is TGTGCCAGCAGCCTCGGGGAGGGGGCCAACGTCCTGACTTTC.